This T cell receptor beta chain stems from a study of shared clonotypes between healthy human individuals. Overall study: CD4 naive and CD4 memory each took three plates per donor, while CD8 naive took two and CD8 memory one.

CD45RO-negative CD8 cells positively selected for CCR7 made up the naive population, which excluded terminally differentiated effector memory CD45RA+ cells. Deep was the level at which the assay was run. Only in-frame clones appear in the TCRdb table, and some are missing; sequencing was by immunoSEQ multiplex PCR. This table has about 2.1 million clones, 85% to 95% appearing once. Study observations and caveats: Across subsets, estimated richness was generally greater for naive than for memory populations. Naive CD4 clonotype sharing across a few donors was approximately 5%.

About this clone itself: The antigen is unknown.

Germline loops: CDR1 WSHSY, CDR2 SAAADI. Trimming shortened V by 5 bases and J by 10 bases, and 12 bases separated the two germline ends. There are 12 residues in the CDR3. This receptor was identified in a man younger than 35 in good health. Some clones in this sample may be carry-over from other donors' samples. The chain uses TRBV10-2 and TRBJ2-1; possibly TRBD2 for D (6 bases). The sample was naive CD8+ T cells from PBMCs. CDR3 amino acids: CASSKTSCEQFF. The CDR3 DNA reads TGCGCCAGCAGTAAGACTAGTTGCGAGCAGTTCTTC.